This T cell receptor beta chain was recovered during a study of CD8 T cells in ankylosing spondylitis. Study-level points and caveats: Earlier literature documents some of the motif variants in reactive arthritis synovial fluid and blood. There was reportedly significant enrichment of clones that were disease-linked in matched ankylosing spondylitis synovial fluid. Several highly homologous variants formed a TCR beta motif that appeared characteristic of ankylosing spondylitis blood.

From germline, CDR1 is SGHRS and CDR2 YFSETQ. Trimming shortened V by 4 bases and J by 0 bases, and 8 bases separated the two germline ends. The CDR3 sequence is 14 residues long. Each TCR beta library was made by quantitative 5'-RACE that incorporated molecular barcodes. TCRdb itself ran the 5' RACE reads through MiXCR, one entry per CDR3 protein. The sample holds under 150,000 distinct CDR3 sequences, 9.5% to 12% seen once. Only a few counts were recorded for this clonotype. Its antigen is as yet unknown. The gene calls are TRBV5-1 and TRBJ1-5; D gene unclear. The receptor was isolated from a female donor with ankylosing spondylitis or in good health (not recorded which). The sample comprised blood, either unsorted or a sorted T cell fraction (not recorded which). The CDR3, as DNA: TGCGCCAGCAGCCCGGACGGTAGCAATCAGCCCCAGCATTTT. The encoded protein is CASSPDGSNQPQHF.